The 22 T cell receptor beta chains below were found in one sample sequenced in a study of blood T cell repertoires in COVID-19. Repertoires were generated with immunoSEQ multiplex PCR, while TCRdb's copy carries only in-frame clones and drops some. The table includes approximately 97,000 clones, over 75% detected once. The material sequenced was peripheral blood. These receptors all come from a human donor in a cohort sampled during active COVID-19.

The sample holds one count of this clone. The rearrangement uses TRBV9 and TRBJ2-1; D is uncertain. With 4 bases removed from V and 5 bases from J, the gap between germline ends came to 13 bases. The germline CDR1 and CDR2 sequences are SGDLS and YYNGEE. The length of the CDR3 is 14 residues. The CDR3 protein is CASSIRPRDNEQFF. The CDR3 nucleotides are TGTGCCAGCAGCATCCGACCCCGGGACAATGAGCAGTTCTTC.

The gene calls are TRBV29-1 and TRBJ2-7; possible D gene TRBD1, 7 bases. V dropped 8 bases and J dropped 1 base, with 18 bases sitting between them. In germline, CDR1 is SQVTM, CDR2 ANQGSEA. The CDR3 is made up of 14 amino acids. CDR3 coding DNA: TGCAGCTCCCGAGGAGGGGACAGTTCCTACGAGCAGTACTTC. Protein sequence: CSSRGGDSSYEQYF.

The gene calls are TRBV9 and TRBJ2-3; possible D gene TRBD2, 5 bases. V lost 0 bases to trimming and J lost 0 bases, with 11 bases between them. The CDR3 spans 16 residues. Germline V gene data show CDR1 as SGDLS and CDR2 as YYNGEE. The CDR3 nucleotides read TGTGCCAGCAGCGTAGGGATAGCGCCCAGCACAGATACGCAGTATTTT. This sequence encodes CASSVGIAPSTDTQYF. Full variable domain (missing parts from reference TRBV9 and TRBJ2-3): DSGVTQTPKHLITATGQRVTLRCSPRSGDLSVYWYQQSLDQGLQFLIQYYNGEERAKGNILERFSAQQFPDLHSELNLSSLELGDSALYFCASSVGIAPSTDTQYFGPGTRLTVL.

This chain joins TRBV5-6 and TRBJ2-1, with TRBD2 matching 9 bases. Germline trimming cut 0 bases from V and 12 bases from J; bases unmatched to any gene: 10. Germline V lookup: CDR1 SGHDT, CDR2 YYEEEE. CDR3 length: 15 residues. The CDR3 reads CASSLGGGSGSMQFF. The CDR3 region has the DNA TGTGCCAGCAGCTTGGGCGGAGGTAGCGGGAGTATGCAGTTCTTC. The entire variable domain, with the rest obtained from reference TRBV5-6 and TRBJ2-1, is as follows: DAGVTQSPTHLIKTRGQQVTLRCSPKSGHDTVSWYQQALGQGPQFIFQYYEEEERQRGNFPDRFSGHQFPNYSSELNVNALLLGDSALYLCASSLGGGSGSMQFFGPGTRLTVL.

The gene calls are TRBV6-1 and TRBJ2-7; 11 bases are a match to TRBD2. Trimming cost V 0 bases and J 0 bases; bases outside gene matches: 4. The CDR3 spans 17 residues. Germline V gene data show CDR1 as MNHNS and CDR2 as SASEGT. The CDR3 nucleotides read TGTGCCAGCAGTGAAGCGCCTAGCGGGAGGCTCTCCTACGAGCAGTACTTC. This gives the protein CASSEAPSGRLSYEQYF.

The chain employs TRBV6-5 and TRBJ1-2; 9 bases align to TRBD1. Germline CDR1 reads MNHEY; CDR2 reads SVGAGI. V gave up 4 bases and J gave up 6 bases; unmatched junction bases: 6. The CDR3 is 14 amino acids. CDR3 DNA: TGTGCCAGCAGTTCCCGGGACAGGGTGGATGGCTACACCTTC. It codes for CASSSRDRVDGYTF.

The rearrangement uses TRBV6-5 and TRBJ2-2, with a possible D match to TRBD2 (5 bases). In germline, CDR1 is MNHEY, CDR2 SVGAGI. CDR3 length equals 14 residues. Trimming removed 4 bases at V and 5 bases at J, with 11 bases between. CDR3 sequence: CASSSPSGTGELFF. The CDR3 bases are TGTGCCAGCAGTTCCCCTTCGGGGACCGGGGAGCTGTTTTTT.

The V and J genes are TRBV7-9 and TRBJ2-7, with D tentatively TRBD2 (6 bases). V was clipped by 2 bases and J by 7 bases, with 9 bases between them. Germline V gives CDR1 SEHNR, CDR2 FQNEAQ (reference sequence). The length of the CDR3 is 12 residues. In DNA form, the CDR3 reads TGTGCCAGCAGCTTAAGGCGGGAAGAGCAGTACTTC. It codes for CASSLRREEQYF.

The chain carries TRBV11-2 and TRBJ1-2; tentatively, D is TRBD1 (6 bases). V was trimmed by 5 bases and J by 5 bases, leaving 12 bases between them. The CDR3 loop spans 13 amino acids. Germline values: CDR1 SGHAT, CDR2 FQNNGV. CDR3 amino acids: CASSRTGKYGYTF. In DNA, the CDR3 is TGTGCCAGCAGCCGAACAGGGAAATATGGCTACACCTTC. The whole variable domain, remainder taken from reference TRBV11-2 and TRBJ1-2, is EAGVAQSPRYKIIEKRQSVAFWCNPISGHATLYWYQQILGQGPKLLIQFQNNGVVDDSQLPKDRFSAERLKGVDSTLKIQPAKLEDSAVYLCASSRTGKYGYTFGSGTRLTVV.

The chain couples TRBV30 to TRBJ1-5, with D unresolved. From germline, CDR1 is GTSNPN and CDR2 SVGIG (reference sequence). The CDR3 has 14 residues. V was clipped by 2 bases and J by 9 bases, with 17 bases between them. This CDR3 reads CAWSRPGRDGPQHF. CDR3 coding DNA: TGTGCCTGGAGTCGCCCGGGGAGGGATGGGCCCCAGCATTTT.

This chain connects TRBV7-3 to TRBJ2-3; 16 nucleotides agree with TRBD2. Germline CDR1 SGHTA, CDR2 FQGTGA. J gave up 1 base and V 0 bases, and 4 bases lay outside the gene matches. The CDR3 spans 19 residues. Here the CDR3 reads CASSLTGTSGRAGTDTQYF. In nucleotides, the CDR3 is TGTGCCAGCAGCTTAACGGGGACTAGCGGGAGGGCCGGCACAGATACGCAGTATTTT. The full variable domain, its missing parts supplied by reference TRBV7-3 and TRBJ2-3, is GAGVSQTPSNKVTEKGKYVELRCDPISGHTALYWYRQSLGQGPEFLIYFQGTGAADDSGLPNDRFFAVRPEGSVSTLKIQRTERGDSAVYLCASSLTGTSGRAGTDTQYFGPGTRLTVL.

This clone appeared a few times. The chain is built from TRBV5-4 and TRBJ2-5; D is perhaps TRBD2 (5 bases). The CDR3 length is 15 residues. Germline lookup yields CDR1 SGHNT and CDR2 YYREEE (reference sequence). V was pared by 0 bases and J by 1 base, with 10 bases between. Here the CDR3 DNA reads TGTGCCAGCAGCTTGGTGGAGGAGTTCCAAGAGACCCAGTACTTC. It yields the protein CASSLVEEFQETQYF. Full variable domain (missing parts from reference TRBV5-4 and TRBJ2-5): ETGVTQSPTHLIKTRGQQVTLRCSSQSGHNTVSWYQQALGQGPQFIFQYYREEENGRGNFPPRFSGLQFPNYSSELNVNALELDDSALYLCASSLVEEFQETQYFGPGTRLLVL.

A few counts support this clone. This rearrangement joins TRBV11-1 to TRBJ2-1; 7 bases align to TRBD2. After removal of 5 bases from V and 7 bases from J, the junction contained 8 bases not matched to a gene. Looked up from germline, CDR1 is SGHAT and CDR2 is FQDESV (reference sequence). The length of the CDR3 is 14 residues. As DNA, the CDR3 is TGTGCCAGCAGCCTAGGGAGGGCGGGTAATGAGCAGTTCTTC. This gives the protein CASSLGRAGNEQFF.

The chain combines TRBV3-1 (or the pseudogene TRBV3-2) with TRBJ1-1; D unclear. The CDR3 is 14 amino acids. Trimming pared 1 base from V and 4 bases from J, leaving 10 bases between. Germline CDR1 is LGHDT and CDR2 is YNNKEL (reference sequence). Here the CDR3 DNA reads TGTGCCAGCAGCCAAGTAACAGCCGGCACTGAAGCTTTCTTT. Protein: CASSQVTAGTEAFF.

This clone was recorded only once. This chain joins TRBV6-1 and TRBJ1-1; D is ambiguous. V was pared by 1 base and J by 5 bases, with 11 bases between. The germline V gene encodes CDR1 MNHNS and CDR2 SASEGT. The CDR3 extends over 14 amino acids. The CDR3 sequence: CASSEGRRRTEAFF. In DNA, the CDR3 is TGTGCCAGCAGTGAAGGGAGGAGGAGAACTGAAGCTTTCTTT.

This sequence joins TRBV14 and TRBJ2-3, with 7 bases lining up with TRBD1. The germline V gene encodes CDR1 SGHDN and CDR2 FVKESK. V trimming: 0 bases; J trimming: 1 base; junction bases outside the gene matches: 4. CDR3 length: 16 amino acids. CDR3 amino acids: CASSQDSGQGTDTQYF. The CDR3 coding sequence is TGTGCCAGCAGCCAAGATTCCGGACAGGGCACAGATACGCAGTATTTT.

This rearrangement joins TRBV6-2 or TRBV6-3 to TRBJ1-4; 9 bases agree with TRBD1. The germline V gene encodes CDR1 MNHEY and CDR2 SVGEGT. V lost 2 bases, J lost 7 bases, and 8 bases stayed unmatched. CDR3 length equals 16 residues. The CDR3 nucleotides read TGTGCCAGCAGTTACGAGCCGGGACAGGGTTCTGAAAAACTGTTTTTT. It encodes CASSYEPGQGSEKLFF.

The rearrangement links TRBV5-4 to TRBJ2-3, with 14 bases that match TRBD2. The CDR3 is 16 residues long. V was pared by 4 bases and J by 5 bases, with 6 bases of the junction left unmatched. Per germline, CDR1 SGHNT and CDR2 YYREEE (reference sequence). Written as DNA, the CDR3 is TGTGCCAGCAGCGTGGGCGGGACTAGCGGGAGAGATACGCAGTATTTT. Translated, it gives CASSVGGTSGRDTQYF. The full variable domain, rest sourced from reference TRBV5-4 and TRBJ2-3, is ETGVTQSPTHLIKTRGQQVTLRCSSQSGHNTVSWYQQALGQGPQFIFQYYREEENGRGNFPPRFSGLQFPNYSSELNVNALELDDSALYLCASSVGGTSGRDTQYFGPGTRLTVL.

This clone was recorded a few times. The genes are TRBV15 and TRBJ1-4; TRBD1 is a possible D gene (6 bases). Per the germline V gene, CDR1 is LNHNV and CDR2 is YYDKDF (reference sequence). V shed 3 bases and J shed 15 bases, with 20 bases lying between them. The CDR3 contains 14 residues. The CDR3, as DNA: TGTGCCACCAGCAGGGGATCCCTTGGGGGGGGCATGTTTTTT. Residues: CATSRGSLGGGMFF.

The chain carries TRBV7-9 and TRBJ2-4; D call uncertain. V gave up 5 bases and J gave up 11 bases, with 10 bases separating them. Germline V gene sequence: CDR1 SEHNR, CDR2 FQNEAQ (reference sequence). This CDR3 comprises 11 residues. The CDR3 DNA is TGTGCCAGCAGCGCACCGGGTTTTCAGTACTTC. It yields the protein CASSAPGFQYF.

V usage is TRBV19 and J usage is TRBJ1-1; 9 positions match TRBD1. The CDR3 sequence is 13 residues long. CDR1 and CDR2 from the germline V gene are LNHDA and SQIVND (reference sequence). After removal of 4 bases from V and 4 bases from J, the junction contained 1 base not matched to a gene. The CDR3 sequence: CASSTQGATEAFF. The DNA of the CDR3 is TGTGCCAGTAGTACACAGGGGGCCACTGAAGCTTTCTTT.

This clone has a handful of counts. This CDR3 reads CASSSSSGRGNEQFF. In nucleotides, the CDR3 is TGTGCCAGCAGCTCTTCTAGCGGGAGGGGGAATGAGCAGTTCTTC. The V call is TRBV7-3, the J call TRBJ2-1, with TRBD2 matching 12 bases. From germline, CDR1 is SGHTA and CDR2 FQGTGA. The V and J ends lost 4 bases and 7 bases, in that order; junction bases with no gene match: 5. The CDR3 is made up of 15 amino acids.